The present T cell receptor beta chain was sequenced within a study of T cell responses to AZD1222 COVID-19 vaccine (dated by TCRdb to the early 2020s). For the wider study: AZD1222 recipients whose second dose came at about 4 weeks and those whose second dose came at about 12 weeks were combined into one group, since spike-specific TCR depth and breadth did not differ between the two schedules. TCR sequencing covered approximately 230 trial participants: approximately 200 given two doses of AZD1222 and 26 given two doses of MenACWY control vaccine. Trial participants were enrolled by age into subgroups of 18-55, 56-69 and 70-plus years, and 148, 28 and 57 TCR-sequenced participants, respectively, were included in these subgroups. Here is what the overall study found, with its caveats: Reportedly, close to half of the unique spike-specific TCRs recognized epitopes lying outside the regions that are mutated in the B.1.351 and B.1.1.7 variants. Vaccine-associated CD4 TCRs spanned the whole spike protein, with dominant responses in regions 160-218 and 743-854. Most participants were white British and females outnumbered males, and the authors suggested that clonal diversity may have been underestimated. Conclusions about previously exposed vaccinees are limited because only six or seven AZD1222 recipients were SARS-CoV-2 seropositive at baseline. The 56-69-year group was small, and its depth increase did not reach significance, likely because of low power. After two AZD1222 doses, spike-specific TCR breadth and depth were significantly higher than at day 0 and than in MenACWY recipients. Because no day 14 peak-response samples were available, the repertoires could be characterized only after the peak T cell response.

This clone was detected once. Its cognate antigen has yet to be identified. No much larger clone exists at a distance of one base, and base qualities are not known. The CDR3 regions of human TCRbeta chains were subjected to immunosequencing. The paper's processing steps were these. TCRs in the repertoires were matched against a reference library of SARS-CoV-2-specific TCRs that had been generated with the MIRA antigen-specificity platform. Breadth was defined as the fraction of unique TCRs that were SARS-CoV-2-associated, and depth was defined as the fraction of total T cells that were SARS-CoV-2-associated. Each spike-specific TCR was assigned to its reactive spike region and to a CD4 or CD8 class using the MIRA data. Log10-transformed breadth and depth values were compared by one-way ANOVA with Sidak's multiple comparisons tests. The table comes from immuneACCESS by way of TCRdb, which keeps in-frame sequences with V and J called. Part of the clones is missing from these tables; in studies checked, under half for an unresolved V gene and the rest for unknown reasons. Clone size and the V and J calls come from that table; the DNA yielded D and trimming. Counted in this sample were over 150,000 clones; about nine tenths of them appeared once. The top ten hold less than 3% of the sample.

The time point label of this sample denotes: baseline before first vaccination. Vaccinee samples came from UK trials COV001 and COV002, including a single-blind randomized controlled phase 2/3 trial of AZD1222 (ChAdOx1 nCoV-19) in healthy adults. Trial participant PBMC samples were collected at day 0 and day 28 after the second dose for TCRbeta chain sequencing. CDR1 MGHRA and CDR2 YSYEKL were looked up in the germline V gene. Trimming leaves V shorter by 0 bases and J shorter by 4 bases, with the junction holding 6 bases beyond the gene matches. The CDR3 goes from the cysteine to the phenylalanine over 17 residues. Solely the CDR3 DNA is kept, with 51 bases framed from the first base.

The sequence came from an adult in good health. This specimen was peripheral blood, taken on day 0 of AZD1222 vaccination. The chain is assembled from TRBV4-1 and TRBJ2-1; 10 middle bases align to TRBD1. The DNA sequence follows: TGCGCCAGCAGCCAAGACAAGGGGACAGGGGTATACAATGAGCAGTTCTTC. Its amino acids are CASSQDKGTGVYNEQFF.